This T cell receptor (beta chain) was recovered during a study of blood T cells in healthy people across ages. Germline values: CDR1 DFQATT, CDR2 SNEGSKA (reference sequence). The V gene lost 6 bases and the J gene lost 5 bases, with 13 bases spanning the gap. The CDR3 is made up of 12 amino acids. A sample-barcoded 5' primer and a J-beta primer mix were used in a second PCR of about 7 to 12 cycles. TCRdb fed the 5' RACE reads into MiXCR, producing one record per CDR3 protein. This repertoire shows 650,000 to 950,000 distinct CDR3 sequences, approximately 48% found once; its top ten account for around 21%.

Specimen: blood. This receptor was identified in a man aged 55 to 69 in good health. The V call is TRBV20-1, the J call TRBJ2-5, with D tentatively TRBD1 (5 bases). The CDR3 DNA reads TGCAGTGCCGAACAGGTCCGGGAGACCCAGTACTTC. Its protein product is CSAEQVRETQYF.